This T cell receptor (beta chain) is from a study of blood T cell repertoires in COVID-19 (dated by TCRdb to the early 2020s). Notes on the research overall: Collaborator samples came from the United States, Italy and Spain and covered acute and convalescent phases of COVID-19. The prospective study material was composed of cDNA or gDNA derived from T cells, B-cell-depleted T cells, or PBMCs. Subjects who had been exposed to COVID-19, were actively infected with it, or had recovered from it provided the deeply sampled blood TCRbeta repertoires that made up the dataset. The repertoires were released in a freely available public database intended as a resource for research on the immune response to SARS-CoV-2. Samples came from the ongoing ImmuneRACE study (first 160 participants) plus 1,254 subjects from 6 global collaborators. Nearly every sample came with metadata listing a de-identified subject ID, COVID-19 status, age in years and sex. Where available, HLA class I and class II types were obtained from metadata supplied by the sample provider rather than from assay-based typing.

Comments on this clone: Its antigen remains undetermined. Base qualities are missing; no much larger clone stands one base away.

One collaborating source in Seattle enrolled patients while the patients were actively infected and followed the patients over time throughout the course of disease. Whole blood was collected in K2EDTA tubes by collaborating institutions according to the institutions' own protocols. For TCRbeta analysis, collaborators shipped samples as frozen whole blood, isolated PBMCs, or DNA extracted from either of those sample types. The paper as a whole reports these results and caveats: Clinical and demographic metadata were provided uncurated, with the amount varying by source and participant.

TCRbeta CDR3 regions were amplified from genomic DNA using the immunoSEQ Assay, a bias-controlled multiplex PCR. Turning to the authors' computational methods: Nucleated cell counts per sample were estimated from amplification of reference gene primers within the assay. To quantify the absolute abundance of each unique TCRbeta CDR3 rearrangement, sequence reads were collapsed and filtered. For each sample, productive Simpson clonality was calculated as the square root of Simpson's diversity index across productive rearrangements. In TCRdb, the immuneACCESS table is reduced to in-frame sequences with V and J assigned. These tables do not hold every clone; where another copy was compared, an unresolved V gene accounts for under half, and the others remain unexplained. Clone size and the V and J calls come from that table; the DNA yielded D and trimming. The sample table holds around 180,000 clones, of which more than 75% were seen once. Around a sixth of the sample goes to the ten largest clones.

Material: peripheral blood. The source of this sequence is a person aged 70 to 85 with COVID-19, enrolled during active disease.

The nucleotides are TGTGCCAGCAGTTTGGGACAGGGATATTCTGGAAACACCATATATTTT. Its translation reads: CASSLGQGYSGNTIYF. This sequence uses TRBV28 and TRBJ1-3, with 9 middle bases fitting TRBD1. CDR1 MDHEN and CDR2 SYDVKM were looked up in the germline V gene. Trimming takes 3 bases off V and 1 base off J; junction bases not matched to a gene: 4. Taken from cysteine to phenylalanine, the CDR3 has 16 residues. Only CDR3 DNA is held: 48 bases, read in frame from base 1.